Sequencing of this T cell receptor beta chain was carried out in a study of blood T cell repertoires in COVID-19. Turning to the study itself: Sites in the United States, Italy and Spain provided acute and convalescent COVID-19 samples.

Participants came from some 23 US areas, aged about 18 to 89 years. In assigning cohorts, the study relied on participant-reported clinical history. As processed by the authors: Nucleated cell counts were estimated from reference gene primer amplification. Assay: immunoSEQ multiplex PCR; the TCRdb copy retains only in-frame clones and omits some. The V and J calls and clone size are taken from that table; D and trimming were inferred from the DNA. There are 280,000 or so clones in the sample; roughly nine tenths occur only once, and about 6% lies in the top ten. CDR3 length: 13 amino acids. V was shortened by 3 bases and J by 4 bases, with 9 bases between the two germline ends.

The sequence came from a woman in her 40s who had recovered from COVID-19. The material sequenced was PBMCs or T cells enriched from blood (not recorded which). The rearrangement links TRBV12-3 or TRBV12-4 to TRBJ1-2; D may be TRBD1 (5 bases). CDR3: CASSFTGGYGYTF. The DNA for the CDR3 is TGTGCCAGCAGTTTTACCGGGGGCTATGGCTACACCTTC.